This TCR beta chain is drawn from a study of graft-versus-host responses after intestinal transplantation. Profiled with immunoSEQ multiplex PCR; TCRdb holds only in-frame clones, not every one. The sample consists of approximately 12,000 clones, around 84% of them appearing once. V lost 2 bases and J 5 bases, leaving 10 bases between the germline ends. This CDR3 has 13 amino acids. Germline CDR1 reads SGHDT; CDR2 reads YYEEEE. This receptor was taken from a human patient who received an intestinal transplant, so some T cells may come from the graft donor. The specimen comprised PBMCs, sampled around 290 days after intestinal transplant. The chain combines TRBV5-6 with TRBJ1-2, with D hard to call. In DNA form, the CDR3 reads TGTGCCAGCAGCTTTGGGGAGGAGTATGGCTACACCTTC. Amino acids: CASSFGEEYGYTF.